Presented here are 25 T cell receptor beta chains from one specimen sequenced in a study of blood T cell repertoires in COVID-19. Repertoires were generated with immunoSEQ multiplex PCR, while TCRdb's copy carries only in-frame clones and drops some. This table holds 25,000 to 35,000 clones, approximately 80% found once. The sequenced sample was peripheral blood. The receptors shown here come from a man between 70 and 80 years old with active COVID-19.

V is TRBV28 and J is TRBJ2-2; D is perhaps TRBD2 (5 bases). Deletions cut 3 bases from V and 6 bases from J, with 11 bases between. CDR3 length equals 14 residues. The germline gives CDR1 MDHEN, CDR2 SYDVKM. CDR3 bases: TGTGCCAGCAGTTTTTTGAGAGGGTCCGGGGAGCTGTTTTTT. Translating it yields CASSFLRGSGELFF.

The chain combines TRBV10-3 with TRBJ1-1; D gene unclear. CDR1 is ENHRY and CDR2 is SYGVKD in the germline V gene. V gave up 6 bases and J gave up 6 bases, with 17 bases separating them. This CDR3 contains 14 residues. CDR3 loop: CAIREAGYGSEAFF. CDR3 nucleotides: TGTGCCATCAGAGAGGCCGGGTATGGGTCTGAAGCTTTCTTT.

The V and J genes are TRBV3-1 (or the pseudogene TRBV3-2) and TRBJ2-5; 10 bases match TRBD1. CDR1 LGHDT and CDR2 YNNKEL come from the germline V gene (reference sequence). The CDR3 consists of 14 residues. The trim removed 1 base at V and 6 bases at J, leaving 2 bases unmatched. The CDR3 sequence: CASSQGGQGKTQYF. CDR3 DNA sequence: TGTGCCAGCAGCCAAGGGGGACAGGGGAAGACCCAGTACTTC.

The CDR3 DNA reads TGTGCCAGCAGCTATCGGGCGGACAGGGCCTCCTACGAGCAGTACTTC. It is translated as CASSYRADRASYEQYF. The V and J genes are TRBV7-8 and TRBJ2-7; the match to TRBD1 covers 8 bases. The ends lost 4 bases at V and 0 bases at J; junction bases unmatched: 8. CDR3 length: 16 residues. Germline assignment: CDR1 SGHVS and CDR2 FQNEAQ.

This rearrangement joins TRBV30 to TRBJ2-1, with TRBD2 matching 8 bases. Germline V gene sequence: CDR1 GTSNPN, CDR2 SVGIG (reference sequence). The CDR3 length is 20 residues. V shed 0 bases, J shed 0 bases, and the junction held 16 bases outside the gene matches. For the CDR3, the DNA is TGTGCCTGGAGTGTAGACGGAGCGGGGGCCCTCACGAGCTCCTACAATGAGCAGTTCTTC. Amino acid sequence: CAWSVDGAGALTSSYNEQFF.

This chain links TRBV2 with TRBJ2-2; 7 bases are a match to TRBD1. CDR3 length: 14 residues. V gave up 6 bases and J gave up 4 bases; unmatched junction bases: 5. CDR1 is SNHLY, CDR2 FYNNEI, per germline. The CDR3 coding sequence is TGTGCCAGCAGACTTGACAGGGCCACCGGGGAGCTGTTTTTT. This translates into CASRLDRATGELFF.

The rearrangement links TRBV24-1 to TRBJ2-3; D is possibly TRBD1 (5 bases). Trimming removed 9 bases from V and 4 bases from J, with 10 bases in between. Germline CDR1 reads KGHDR; CDR2 reads SFDVKD. The CDR3 covers 12 residues. The CDR3 region has the DNA TGTGCCACCCAACAGGATCCAGATACGCAGTATTTT. It translates to CATQQDPDTQYF.

The chain employs TRBV19 and TRBJ2-3, with D possibly matching TRBD2 (6 bases). Germline V lookup: CDR1 LNHDA, CDR2 SQIVND (reference sequence). The CDR3 runs to 13 residues. V gave up 3 bases and J gave up 11 bases, with 15 bases separating them. CDR3 protein: CASSMLTSGVQYF. The DNA of the CDR3 is TGTGCCAGTAGTATGTTGACATCGGGGGTGCAGTATTTT.

The chain carries TRBV5-8 and TRBJ1-5; possibly TRBD1 for D (5 bases). CDR1 SGHTS and CDR2 YDEGEE come from the germline V gene. This CDR3 has 13 residues. Trimming pared 1 base from V and 7 bases from J, leaving 9 bases between. The CDR3 reads CASSLYGAQPQHF. In DNA, the CDR3 is TGTGCCAGCAGCTTGTATGGGGCCCAGCCCCAGCATTTT.

The DNA of the CDR3 is TGTGCCAGCAGTTTGTGGGGGCAGGGCAACAATCAGCCCCAGCATTTT. It specifies CASSLWGQGNNQPQHF. The genes are TRBV28 and TRBJ1-5; weak D call: TRBD1 (6 bases). V was trimmed by 3 bases and J by 3 bases, leaving 15 bases between them. CDR3 length: 16 amino acids. CDR1 is MDHEN, CDR2 SYDVKM, per germline. The full variable domain, with the rest looked up from reference TRBV28 and TRBJ1-5, is DVKVTQSSRYLVKRTGEKVFLECVQDMDHENMFWYRQDPGLGLRLIYFSYDVKMKEKGDIPEGYSVSREKKERFSLILESASTNQTSMYLCASSLWGQGNNQPQHFGDGTRLSIL.

The chain has TRBV6-6 and TRBJ2-5, with TRBD1 as a possible D gene (5 bases). This CDR3 comprises 15 residues. The germline V gene has CDR1 MNHNY and CDR2 SVGAGI (reference sequence). Trimming removed 4 bases from V and 1 base from J, with 13 bases in between. CDR3 in DNA: TGTGCCAGCAGTTCGTCCGACAGCCGCCAAGAGACCCAGTACTTC. Protein: CASSSSDSRQETQYF.

The V gene is TRBV10-3, the J gene TRBJ1-2; TRBD1 is a possible D gene (6 bases). Looked up from germline, CDR1 is ENHRY and CDR2 is SYGVKD. The CDR3 runs 13 residues. The V end lost 4 bases, the J end lost 3 bases, and 9 bases lay between the germline ends. The CDR3 bases are TGTGCCATCAGTGGGAACAGGGACTATGGCTACACCTTC. Protein product: CAISGNRDYGYTF.

This chain connects TRBV28 to TRBJ2-7, with TRBD2 as a possible D gene (5 bases). Per germline, CDR1 MDHEN and CDR2 SYDVKM. The CDR3 is made up of 11 amino acids. V gave up 6 bases and J gave up 4 bases, with 7 bases separating them. CDR3 sequence: CASSRTYEQYF. The DNA of the CDR3 is TGTGCCAGCAGCCGGACTTACGAGCAGTACTTC.

This clone is a singleton in its sample. The chain carries TRBV6-2 or TRBV6-3 and TRBJ2-7; TRBD1 aligns across 7 bases. With 2 bases clipped from V and 3 bases from J, the junction kept 4 bases outside the gene matches. Germline V lookup: CDR1 MNHEY, CDR2 SVGEGT. The CDR3 consists of 14 residues. The CDR3 sequence is CASSYRDSGYEQYF. The CDR3 region has the DNA TGTGCCAGCAGTTACCGGGACAGCGGCTACGAGCAGTACTTC.

The chain is built from TRBV18 and TRBJ2-2, with D possibly TRBD1 on 5 matching bases. The V end was cut by 3 bases, the J end by 5 bases, with 13 bases between. The germline V gene has CDR1 KGHSH and CDR2 LQKENI. The CDR3 contains 15 residues. The CDR3 sequence: CASSPFPAGTGELFF. CDR3 DNA: TGTGCCAGCTCACCTTTCCCCGCAGGGACCGGGGAGCTGTTTTTT.

V is TRBV28 and J is TRBJ1-5, with TRBD1 matching over 7 bases. Germline V gene lookup returns CDR1 MDHEN and CDR2 SYDVKM. V lost 5 bases and J lost 6; bases outside the gene matches: 7. There are 14 residues in the CDR3. The CDR3 region is CASSPRQGGQPQHF. CDR3 sequence (DNA): TGTGCCAGCAGTCCTCGACAGGGAGGTCAGCCCCAGCATTTT.

V gene TRBV21-1 combines with J gene TRBJ2-3; the table assigns TRBD2, which was not confirmed against the DNA. TRBV21-1 is a documented pseudogene. The CDR3 runs 18 residues. The CDR3 here is CASSKGDPTSGPTDTQYF. In DNA form, the CDR3 reads TGTGCCAGCAGCAAAGGCGATCCGACTAGCGGCCCCACAGATACGCAGTATTTT.

This chain connects TRBV19 to TRBJ2-7, with a tentative D call TRBD1 (6 bases). CDR1 LNHDA and CDR2 SQIVND come from the germline V gene (reference sequence). V lost 5 bases, J lost 3 bases, and 14 bases lay in between. The CDR3 is made up of 14 amino acids. The CDR3 DNA reads TGTGCCAGTAGTTCGGCAGGGGCGATCTACGAGCAGTACTTC. Its protein product is CASSSAGAIYEQYF.

This clone was seen a few times. This sequence joins TRBV2 and TRBJ1-5; 9 positions match TRBD1. The CDR3 runs to 14 residues. V gave up 8 bases and J gave up 6 bases; unmatched junction bases: 8. Germline V lookup: CDR1 SNHLY, CDR2 FYNNEI. CDR3 in DNA: TGTGCCAGCCGGGACAGGGCTTCGGGTCAGCCCCAGCATTTT. Translating gives CASRDRASGQPQHF.

The chain employs TRBV11-2 and TRBJ1-5, with TRBD1 matching over 10 bases. With 6 bases clipped from V and 5 bases from J, the junction kept 7 bases outside the gene matches. CDR3 length: 15 amino acids. Germline values: CDR1 SGHAT, CDR2 FQNNGV. The CDR3 here is CASSSDRGLYQPQHF. DNA of the CDR3: TGTGCCAGCAGTTCTGACAGGGGGCTTTATCAGCCCCAGCATTTT.

The chain couples TRBV11-3 to TRBJ2-5; TRBD2 is a possible D gene (5 bases). The length of the CDR3 is 14 residues. The V end was cut by 1 base, the J end by 4 bases, with 10 bases between. From germline, CDR1 is SGHNT and CDR2 YENEEA. CDR3 sequence (DNA): TGTGCCAGCAGCTTAGGCAGCCGGGGAGAGACCCAGTACTTC. Translating gives CASSLGSRGETQYF.

The chain joins TRBV28 to TRBJ2-5; 8 bases are shared with TRBD2. The CDR3 is 15 residues long. V lost 2 bases to trimming and J lost 0 bases; unmatched junction nucleotides: 2. Germline-derived CDR1 and CDR2 are MDHEN and SYDVKM. CDR3 sequence: CASSLVAGYQETQYF. In nucleotides, the CDR3 is TGTGCCAGCAGTTTAGTAGCGGGGTACCAAGAGACCCAGTACTTC.

This clone was seen a few times. The chain is built from TRBV28 and TRBJ2-3; 7 bases agree with TRBD1. CDR3 length: 16 amino acids. From germline, CDR1 is MDHEN and CDR2 SYDVKM. V trimming: 2 bases; J trimming: 5 bases; junction bases outside the gene matches: 10. The CDR3 region has the DNA TGTGCCAGCAGTTTAGACAGGGTAGGGGTGAGAGATACGCAGTATTTT. This translates into CASSLDRVGVRDTQYF.

V and J are TRBV5-6 and TRBJ2-3, with D possibly TRBD2 on 6 matching bases. This CDR3 is 16 amino acids long. The germline V gene has CDR1 SGHDT and CDR2 YYEEEE. V gave up 2 bases and J gave up 2 bases, with 15 bases separating them. The CDR3, as DNA: TGTGCCAGCAGCTTTACTACCGGGACTTCCACAGATACGCAGTATTTT. Protein product: CASSFTTGTSTDTQYF.

V and J are TRBV5-8 and TRBJ1-5; 8 nucleotides agree with TRBD1. With V trimmed by 0 bases and J by 0 bases, 5 bases remained unmatched. CDR1 SGHTS and CDR2 YDEGEE come from the germline V gene. This CDR3 contains 17 residues. CDR3 residues: CASSLEDRVLSNQPQHF. In nucleotides, the CDR3 is TGTGCCAGCAGCTTGGAGGACAGGGTTCTTAGCAATCAGCCCCAGCATTTT.